Given below is one T cell receptor (beta chain) in context. Its antigen remains undetermined. No base quality information exists; no much larger clone differs at one position. The data belong to a study of cytomegalovirus exposure and HLA in healthy donors (dated by TCRdb to 2016 to 2017). In the study overall: In an earlier analysis of under 750 of the donors, about 260 Gb of sequence data and 120 million or so unique TCR beta sequences from about 190 million T cells were reported. Four to six DR-DQ haplotypes were handled as single units for association and clustering because linkage in the cohort was strong. Both class I and class II loci were covered by HLA typing, at four-digit resolution. The study aimed to test whether signatures of past pathogen exposure could be identified by cataloging public T cell receptors. On average, about 200,000 unique TCR beta nucleotide sequences were sequenced per donor among a few hundred genotyped donors of the cohort, with roughly 18% of those sequences being non-productive. Donor age, sex, ethnicity and CMV serostatus were compiled together with the repertoire data. Roughly 290 gigabases of sequencing data and approximately 92 million unique TCR sequences made up an early release that covered several hundred HLA-typed donors. Among the approximately 400 genotyped donors, around 81% belonged to the genetic ancestry cluster associated with self-reported Caucasian donors. In a later analysis, previously published TCR beta repertoires from 666 donors were re-analyzed and high-resolution HLA genotyping was added so that TCR occurrence patterns could be studied. In addition to the first cohort of 650 to 800 subjects, a separate validation cohort of under 150 different subjects was used. Rather than drawing on any new phenotypic data, the later analysis identified candidate immune exposures from TCR beta sequences and the way those sequences occurred across donors. A later genetic analysis took genome-wide SNP genotypes for about 55% of the 666 donors and used that subset as a discovery cohort. To predict cytomegalovirus infection status, the study combined high-throughput TCR immunosequencing, statistical association of individual TCRs with disease status, and machine learning. The study used immunosequencing to profile the T cell repertoires of approximately 690 subjects and linked those repertoires to cytomegalovirus serostatus. Typing coverage differed by locus: A, B, C, DRB1 and DQB1 were typed in roughly 629-630 donors, DQA1 in about 560, DPA1 in 600 to 610, and DPB1 in 400 to 490. To decide whether each TCR beta V gene segment behaved as functional or pseudogenic, an earlier analysis of some 540 of the donors relied on high-throughput TCR beta sequencing. All discovery cohort repertoires had been generated on a single sequencing platform.

General conclusions and limits of the study: Strong co-occurrence of HLA alleles, especially DR and DQ, made assigning TCR associations to individual alleles difficult. In a later analysis, about 16,000 TCR beta sequences were associated with specific HLA alleles at a false discovery rate of 0.05. A cluster of highly shared sequence variants was judged likely to represent a technical artifact of the sequencing pipeline. Only TCR beta chains were sequenced in this cohort, and the absence of alpha or paired-chain data limited detectable features. Most TCR sequences were seen in very few donors, while some public TCRs were found in many individuals. In the study, some 180 TCR beta chains were listed as associated with cytomegalovirus. An association between a missense DCLRE1C variant and V-gene and J-gene trimming of TCR beta chains was found in a later genetic analysis and replicated in an independent cohort. Because HLA typing was missing for some donors at each locus, association tests included only the typed subset. Compared with equally common non-associated chains, HLA-associated TCR beta chains in a later analysis were more clonally expanded and had lower generation probabilities. Because counts were too low, roughly 17 rarely observed V segments, including chromosome 9 orphons, were left out of the earlier analysis of 587 of the donors. A few of the identified cytomegalovirus-associated TCR beta chains were confirmed in vitro to be specific for cytomegalovirus antigens. Linkage disequilibrium might explain the correlated functional status among segregating V segments, but an unknown experimental factor could not be ruled out. In a later genetic analysis, fewer N-insertions in productive TCRs were reported among donors in an Asian-associated ancestry cluster than the roughly 700-donor mean. Cytomegalovirus status was reported to be diagnosed by the classifier with high specificity and sensitivity in both the original and validation cohorts. A later analysis reported that several top co-occurrence clusters appeared linked to parvovirus B19, influenza, CMV and Epstein-Barr virus. Immune exposure information for the cohort was limited to CMV serostatus. The presence/absence analyses assumed that sequencing depth was roughly uniform across donors, and that assumption may not be true. A later analysis found that TCR association rates varied across HLA loci, with DRB1 alleles showing the most associated TCRs and HLA-C alleles the fewest. The authors suggested that the approach could potentially be generalized to other disease states and immunological phenotypes. In an earlier analysis of around 500 of the donors, most TCR beta V segments appeared in productive rearrangements about 87% or about 30% of the time, broadly matching IMGT annotations. A further reported finding was that TCR beta sequences accurately predicted the HLA-A and HLA-B alleles for most subjects in the first cohort. According to a later analysis, most CMV-associated TCR beta chains appeared to be HLA-restricted, and the HLA associations seemed to be driven largely by CMV exposure.

The cohort was made up of 500 to 850 healthy bone marrow donors. Cohort members were all nominally healthy when sampled, although unrecorded immune exposures were likely present. The donor tested CMV seropositive and was one of the 289 seropositive cohort members. Every donor gave a peripheral blood sample, and the peripheral blood mononuclear cells from that sample were used for TCR beta sequencing. The Qiagen DNeasy Blood Extraction Kit was used to extract genomic DNA from the blood cell samples. Libraries were made using the immunoSEQ multiplex PCR assay. For the multiplex PCR, a mixture combining 60 forward primers for TCR Vbeta segments and 13 reverse primers for TCR Jbeta segments was used. The CDR3 region of rearranged TCR beta genes was amplified from genomic DNA by a multiplex PCR assay. The amplified TCR beta libraries were sequenced on the Illumina HiSeq System as 87-base-pair reads. On the study's bioinformatics: Across the 640 or so repertoires, a later analysis counted 80 million or so unique TCR beta chains, around 11 million of which were shared by at least two donors. To remove PCR and sequencing errors, raw reads were error-corrected and collapsed into unique sequences using a nearest-neighbor algorithm that merged closely related sequences. To assign V, D and J gene segments, CDR3 sequences were aligned to IMGT reference sequences. For a sequence to be retained, a match of at least six nucleotides was required to both a V gene segment and a J gene segment. A rearrangement counted as productive if the CDR3 had no stop codons and remained in frame with V and J, and every other rearrangement counted as non-productive. Following IMGT convention, CDR3 was defined as the stretch from the second conserved V-encoded cysteine up to the conserved J-encoded phenylalanine. In an earlier analysis of 587 of the donors, sequences lacking an unambiguous match to a single V gene segment were excluded. An earlier analysis of 587 of the donors classified V segments as functional when productive rearrangements were above 56.7% and as segregating when the standard deviation between donors was above 5%. To diagnose cytomegalovirus status from the catalog of TCR beta chain sequences, a statistical classification framework was built. In a later analysis, V and J genes were assigned by comparing TCR nucleotide sequences against IMGT/GENE-DB human TR gene sequences. Using the TCRdist pipeline, a later analysis assigned CDR3 sequences along with most-parsimonious VDJ recombination scenarios. In a later analysis, every TCR beta chain was defined by the combination of its CDR3 amino acid sequence and its V-gene family, and reads without a unique V-gene family were dropped. As a way to deal with suspected cross-contamination and a sequencing artifact, a later analysis dropped 592 nucleotide sequences that were highly shared and had low generation probability. In a later analysis, a clonal expansion index for each public chain was calculated from normalized within-repertoire ranks of inferred template counts. In a later analysis, generation probabilities were computed with a VDJ recombination model fitted to out-of-frame rearrangements, and the resulting probabilities were checked against IGoR. A later analysis scored TCR-TCR, TCR-HLA and TCR-CMV co-occurrence with hypergeometric tests, applying a repertoire-size bias correction to TCR pairs. To estimate false discovery rates, a later analysis permuted the HLA or CMV assignments 20 times. A later analysis grouped co-occurring TCRs with DBSCAN, adding TCRdist sequence similarity when clustering within HLA-allele-positive subsets. Repertoires with fewer than 30,000 or more than 120,000 public chains, plus five repertoires with anomalous nucleotide sharing, were excluded from co-occurrence clustering. Sourced from immuneACCESS, this table was stored by TCRdb with only in-frame sequences that have V and J called. A share of the clones is absent; for the studies checked, an unresolved V gene accounts for under half, and the remainder has no known explanation. V, J and clone size derive from that table, while D and trimming were established from the DNA sequence. This sample has roughly 250,000 clones in its table, and 70% to 90% of those were observed once. Clones ranked in the top ten supply about 2% of the sample.

This TCR derives from a woman aged 40 to 50 in good health and CMV-seropositive. Sequenced sample: PBMCs.

The CDR3 region: CASTRDRGTYEQYF. The DNA sequence is as follows: TGTGCCAGCACCCGGGACAGGGGGACCTACGAGCAGTACTTC. The V gene is TRBV6-5 and the J gene is TRBJ2-5; 11 nucleotides in the junction match TRBD1. The DNA end favors TRBJ2-7, so the J call may be wrong. Per the germline V gene, MNHEY is the CDR1 and SVGAGI is the CDR2. From the cysteine through the phenylalanine, the CDR3 covers 14 amino acids. Just CDR3 DNA is preserved here, 42 bases in frame from base 1.